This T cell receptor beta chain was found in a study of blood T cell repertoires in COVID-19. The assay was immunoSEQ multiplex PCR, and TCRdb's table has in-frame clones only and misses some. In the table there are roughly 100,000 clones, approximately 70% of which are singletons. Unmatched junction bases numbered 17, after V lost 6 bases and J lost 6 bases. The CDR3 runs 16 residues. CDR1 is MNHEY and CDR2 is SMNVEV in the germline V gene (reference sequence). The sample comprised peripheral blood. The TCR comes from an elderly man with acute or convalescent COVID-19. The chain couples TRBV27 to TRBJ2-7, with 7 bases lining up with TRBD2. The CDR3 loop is CASRGGDYPGLREQYF. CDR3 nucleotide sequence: TGTGCCAGCAGGGGGGGGGACTACCCTGGGCTCCGCGAGCAGTACTTC.